This T cell receptor beta chain was recovered during a study of blood T cell repertoires in COVID-19. Study as a whole: The United States, Italy and Spain were the sources of the acute and convalescent COVID-19 samples. PBMCs, B-cell-depleted T cells, or T cells were the source of the cDNA or gDNA that made up the material.

Followed over time, Seattle patients had been enrolled while infection was active. This clone was observed a handful of times. As handled by the study authors: For nucleated cells, counts were estimated from reference gene primer amplification. The method was immunoSEQ multiplex PCR; TCRdb's version includes in-frame clones alone and lacks a portion of them. The D gene and trimming were derived from the DNA, and the V and J assignments and clone size from that table. The table lists 450,000 or so clones, over 85% of them singletons, with around 0.92% in the top ten. CDR1 is SGHTA and CDR2 is FQGNSA in the germline V gene. The CDR3 has 14 amino acids. Trimming took off 0 bases at V and 2 bases at J, with 8 bases between the two ends.

The source is a man between 18 and 35 years old with COVID-19, enrolled during active disease. Sequences were obtained from peripheral blood. The chain carries TRBV7-2 and TRBJ2-7, with D perhaps matching TRBD1 (6 bases). The CDR3 DNA follows: TGTGCCAGCAGCTTAGCCAGACAGGCCTACGAGCAGTACTTC. It codes for CASSLARQAYEQYF.